The following is a T cell receptor beta chain sequence with its context. The antigen remains undetermined. The people who gave samples were healthy Caucasians from Russia, aged about 6 to 95. PBMCs were isolated at a quantity of at least 6.5 million per sample. This sample was taken from a study of blood T cells in healthy people across ages. The CDR3 spans 20 residues. The junction had 18 bases not matched to a gene; V was cut back by 4 bases and J by 4 bases. From germline, CDR1 is LGHDT and CDR2 YNNKEL (reference sequence). Study results and limitations: Per million T cells, TCR beta diversity dropped about linearly as age rose.

The authors ran a second PCR of 7 to 11 cycles using a sample-barcoded 5' primer and a J-beta primer mix. The authors tagged each cDNA molecule using a template-switch adaptor with 12 random nucleotides. TCRdb reanalysed the 5' RACE reads using MiXCR and keeps one entry per CDR3 protein. The sample comprises about 690,000 distinct CDR3 sequences, about 43% of which are singletons, and around 32% rests with the top ten. The material sequenced was blood. The TCR sequence derives from a man older than 75 in good health. The chain combines TRBV3-1 with TRBJ2-1, with 11 positions matching TRBD2. Here the CDR3 reads CASSRLVAGGWPPPYNEQFF. Here the CDR3 DNA reads TGTGCCAGCAGCCGTCTGGTAGCGGGGGGGTGGCCTCCTCCGTACAATGAGCAGTTCTTC.